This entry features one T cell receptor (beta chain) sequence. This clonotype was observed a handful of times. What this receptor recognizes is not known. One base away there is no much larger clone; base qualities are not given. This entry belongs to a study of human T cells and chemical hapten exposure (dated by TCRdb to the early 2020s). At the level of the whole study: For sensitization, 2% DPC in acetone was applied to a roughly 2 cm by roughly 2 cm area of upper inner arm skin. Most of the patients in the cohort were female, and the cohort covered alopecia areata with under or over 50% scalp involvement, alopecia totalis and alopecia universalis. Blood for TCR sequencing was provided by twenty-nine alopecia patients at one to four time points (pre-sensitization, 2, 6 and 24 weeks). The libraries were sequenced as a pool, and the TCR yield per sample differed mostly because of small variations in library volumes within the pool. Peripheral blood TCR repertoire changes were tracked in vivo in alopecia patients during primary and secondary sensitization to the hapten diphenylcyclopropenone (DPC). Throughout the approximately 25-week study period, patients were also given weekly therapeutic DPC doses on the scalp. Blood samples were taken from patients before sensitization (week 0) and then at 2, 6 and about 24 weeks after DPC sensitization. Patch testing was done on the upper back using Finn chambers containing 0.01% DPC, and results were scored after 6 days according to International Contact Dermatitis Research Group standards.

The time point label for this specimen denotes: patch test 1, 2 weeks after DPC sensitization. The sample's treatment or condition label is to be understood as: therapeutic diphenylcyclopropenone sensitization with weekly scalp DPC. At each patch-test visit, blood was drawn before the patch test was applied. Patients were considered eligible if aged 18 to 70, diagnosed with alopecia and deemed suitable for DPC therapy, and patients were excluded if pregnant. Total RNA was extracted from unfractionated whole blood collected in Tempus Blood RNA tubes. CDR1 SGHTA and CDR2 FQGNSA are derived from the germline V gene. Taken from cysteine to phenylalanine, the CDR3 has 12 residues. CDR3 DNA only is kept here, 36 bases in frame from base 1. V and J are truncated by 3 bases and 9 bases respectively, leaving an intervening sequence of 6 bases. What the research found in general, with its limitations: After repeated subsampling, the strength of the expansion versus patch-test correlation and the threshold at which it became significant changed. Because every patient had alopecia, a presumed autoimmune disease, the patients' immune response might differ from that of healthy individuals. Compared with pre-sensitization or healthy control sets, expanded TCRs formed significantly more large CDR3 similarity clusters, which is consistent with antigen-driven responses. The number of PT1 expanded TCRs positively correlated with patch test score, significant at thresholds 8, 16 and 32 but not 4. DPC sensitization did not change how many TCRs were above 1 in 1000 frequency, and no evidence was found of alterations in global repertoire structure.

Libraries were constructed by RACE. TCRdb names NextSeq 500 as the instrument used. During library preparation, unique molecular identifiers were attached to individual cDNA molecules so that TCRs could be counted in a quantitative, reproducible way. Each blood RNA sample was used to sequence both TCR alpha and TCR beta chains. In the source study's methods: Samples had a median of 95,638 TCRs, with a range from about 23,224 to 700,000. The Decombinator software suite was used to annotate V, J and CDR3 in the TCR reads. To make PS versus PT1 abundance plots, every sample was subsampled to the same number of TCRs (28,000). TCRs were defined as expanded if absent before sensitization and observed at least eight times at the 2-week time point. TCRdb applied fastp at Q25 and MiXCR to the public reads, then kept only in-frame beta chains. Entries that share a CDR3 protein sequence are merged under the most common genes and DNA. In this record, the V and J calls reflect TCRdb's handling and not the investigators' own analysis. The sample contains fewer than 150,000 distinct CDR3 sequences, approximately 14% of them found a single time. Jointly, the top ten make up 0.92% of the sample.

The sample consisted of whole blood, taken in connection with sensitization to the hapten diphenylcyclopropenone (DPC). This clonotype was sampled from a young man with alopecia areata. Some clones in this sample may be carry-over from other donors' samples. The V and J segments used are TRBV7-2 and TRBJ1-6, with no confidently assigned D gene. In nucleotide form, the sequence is TGTGCCAGCAGCTTCTTCGGTTCACCCCTCCACTTT. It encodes CASSFFGSPLHF.